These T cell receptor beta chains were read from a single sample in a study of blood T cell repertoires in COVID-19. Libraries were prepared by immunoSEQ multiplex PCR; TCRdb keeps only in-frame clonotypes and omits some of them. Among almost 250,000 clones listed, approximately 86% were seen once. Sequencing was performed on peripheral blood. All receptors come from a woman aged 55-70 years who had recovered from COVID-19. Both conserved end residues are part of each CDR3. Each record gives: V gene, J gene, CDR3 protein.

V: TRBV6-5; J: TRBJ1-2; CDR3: CASSYQAFGGYTF
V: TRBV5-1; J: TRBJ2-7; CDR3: CASSLVLGGTYEQYF
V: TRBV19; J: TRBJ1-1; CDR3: CASGQGQNTEAFF
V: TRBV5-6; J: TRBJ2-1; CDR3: CASSLTGRSYNEQFF
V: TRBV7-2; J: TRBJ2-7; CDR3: CASSLKGQGFHEQYF
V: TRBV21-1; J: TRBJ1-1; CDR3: CASSRPRLCGGARLNTEAFF
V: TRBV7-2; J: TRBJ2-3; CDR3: CASSLTSSANTQYF
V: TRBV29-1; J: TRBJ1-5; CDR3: CSVRFTGGNQPQHF
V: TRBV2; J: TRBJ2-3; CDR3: CASNFQGTDTQYF
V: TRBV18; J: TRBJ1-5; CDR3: CASSPQTGGIQPQHF
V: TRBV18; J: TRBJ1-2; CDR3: CASSLDRGLDDDYGYTF
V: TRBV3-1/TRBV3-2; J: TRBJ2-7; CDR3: CASSHGDLYEQYF
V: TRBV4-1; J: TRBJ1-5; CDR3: CASSHDRESQPQHF
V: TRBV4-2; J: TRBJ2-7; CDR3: CASSQDWNRGQIEQYF
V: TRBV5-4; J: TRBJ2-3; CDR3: CASSWKQGTSGSTDTQYF
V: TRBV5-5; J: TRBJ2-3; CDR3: CASSARLAITDTQYF
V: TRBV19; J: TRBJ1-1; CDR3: CASSSTGDTEAFF